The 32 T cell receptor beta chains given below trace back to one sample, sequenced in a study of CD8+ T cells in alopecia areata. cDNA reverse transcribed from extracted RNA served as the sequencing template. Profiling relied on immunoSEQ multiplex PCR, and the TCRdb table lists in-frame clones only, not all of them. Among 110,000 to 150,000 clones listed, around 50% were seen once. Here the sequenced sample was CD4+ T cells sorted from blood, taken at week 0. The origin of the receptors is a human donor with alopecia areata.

CDR3 in DNA: TGCAGCGGTACAGGGGGGGGCTCTGTAGCTTTCTTT. This translates into CSGTGGGSVAFF. V usage is TRBV29-1 and J usage is TRBJ1-1; 8 bases agree with TRBD1. CDR1 SQVTM and CDR2 ANQGSEA come from the germline V gene. The CDR3 has 12 residues. V shed 7 bases and J 10 bases; nucleotides not matched to a gene: 11.

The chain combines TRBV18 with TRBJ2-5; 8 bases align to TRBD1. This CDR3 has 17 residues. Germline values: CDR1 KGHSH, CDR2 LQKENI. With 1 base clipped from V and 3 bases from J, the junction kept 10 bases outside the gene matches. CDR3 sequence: CASSPRLGGTGKETQYF. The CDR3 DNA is TGTGCCAGCTCACCACGGCTGGGCGGGACAGGAAAAGAGACCCAGTACTTC.

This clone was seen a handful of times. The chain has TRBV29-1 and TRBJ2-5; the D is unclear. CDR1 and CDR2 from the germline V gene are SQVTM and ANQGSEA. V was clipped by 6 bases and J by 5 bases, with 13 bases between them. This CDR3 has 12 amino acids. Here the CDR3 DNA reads TGCAGCGTCGAGTTGATCGGGGAGACCCAGTACTTC. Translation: CSVELIGETQYF.

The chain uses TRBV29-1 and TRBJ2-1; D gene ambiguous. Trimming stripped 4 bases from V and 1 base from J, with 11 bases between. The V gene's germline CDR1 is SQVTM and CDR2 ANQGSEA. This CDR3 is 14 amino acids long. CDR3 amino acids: CSVAPGGSYNEQFF. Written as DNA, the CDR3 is TGCAGCGTTGCTCCCGGTGGGTCCTACAATGAGCAGTTCTTC.

The CDR3 DNA sequence: TGTGCCAGCAGCCCGTCTGCCGGGGGGCGCACCTACGAGCAGTACTTC. Protein product: CASSPSAGGRTYEQYF. The V call is TRBV4-2, the J call TRBJ2-7, with a possible D match to TRBD2 (7 bases). Per the germline V gene, CDR1 is LGHNA and CDR2 is YNFKEQ. This CDR3 spans 16 amino acids. Trimming took 4 bases from V and 2 from J, leaving 18 bases between them.

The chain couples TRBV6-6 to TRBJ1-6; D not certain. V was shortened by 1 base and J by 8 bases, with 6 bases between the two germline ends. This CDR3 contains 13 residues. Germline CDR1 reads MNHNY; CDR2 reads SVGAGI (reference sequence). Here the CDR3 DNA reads TGTGCCAGCAGTTACTTCATAGATTCACCCCTCCACTTT. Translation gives CASSYFIDSPLHF.

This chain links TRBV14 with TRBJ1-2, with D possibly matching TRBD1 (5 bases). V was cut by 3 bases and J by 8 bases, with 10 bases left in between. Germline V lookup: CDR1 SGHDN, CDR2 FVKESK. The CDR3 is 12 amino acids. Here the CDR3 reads CASSHGRVGYTF. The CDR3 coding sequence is TGTGCCAGCAGCCACGGCAGGGTAGGCTACACCTTC.

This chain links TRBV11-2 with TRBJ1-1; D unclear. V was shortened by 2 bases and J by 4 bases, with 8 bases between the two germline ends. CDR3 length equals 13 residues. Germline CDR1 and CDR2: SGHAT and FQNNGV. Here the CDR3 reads CASSLYMATEAFF. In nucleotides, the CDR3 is TGTGCCAGCAGCTTATATATGGCCACTGAAGCTTTCTTT.

CDR3 nucleotides: TGCAGCGTTGAGCCAGGGATGGGTGAAAAACTGTTTTTT. Its protein product is CSVEPGMGEKLFF. J is TRBJ1-4 and V is TRBV29-1; D is possibly TRBD1 (5 bases). The CDR3 consists of 13 residues. Trimming left V 3 bases short and J 7 bases short, with 12 bases between. CDR1 is SQVTM, CDR2 ANQGSEA, per germline.

The CDR3 coding sequence is TGCGCCAGCAATATGGCCCCAGGGGGCGAAGAGACCCAGTACTTC. This gives the protein CASNMAPGGEETQYF. V and J are TRBV5-1 and TRBJ2-5; 8 bases are a match to TRBD1. Germline CDR1 SGHRS, CDR2 YFSETQ. This CDR3 is built from 15 residues. The V segment lost 6 bases and the J segment 3 bases; nucleotides outside the gene matches: 10.

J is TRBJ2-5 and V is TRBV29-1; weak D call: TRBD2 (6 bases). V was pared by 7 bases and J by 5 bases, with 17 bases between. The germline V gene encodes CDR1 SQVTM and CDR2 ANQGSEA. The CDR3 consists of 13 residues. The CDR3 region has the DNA TGCAGCGGAACTAGCCCTATATTTGAGACCCAGTACTTC. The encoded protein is CSGTSPIFETQYF.

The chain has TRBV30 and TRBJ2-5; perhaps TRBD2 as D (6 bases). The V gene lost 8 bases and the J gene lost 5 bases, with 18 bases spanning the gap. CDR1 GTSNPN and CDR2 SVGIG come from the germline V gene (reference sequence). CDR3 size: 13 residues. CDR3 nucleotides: TGTGCCGGATGGGGGGAGCGCGGGGAGACCCAGTACTTC. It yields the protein CAGWGERGETQYF.

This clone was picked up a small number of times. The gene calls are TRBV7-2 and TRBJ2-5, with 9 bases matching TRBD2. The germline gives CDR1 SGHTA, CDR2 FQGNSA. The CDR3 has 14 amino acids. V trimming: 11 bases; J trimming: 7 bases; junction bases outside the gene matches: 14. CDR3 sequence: CACVAGAPFTTQYF. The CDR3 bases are TGTGCCTGCGTAGCGGGGGCCCCGTTTACGACCCAGTACTTC.

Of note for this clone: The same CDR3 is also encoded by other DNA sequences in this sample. In nucleotides, the CDR3 is TGCGCCAGCAGCTTTCAAGAGACCCAGTACTTC. Its translation is CASSFQETQYF. The rearrangement joins TRBV5-1 to TRBJ2-5; no clear D. Trimming cost V 2 bases and J 2 bases, with 1 base left between them. The CDR3 sequence is 11 residues long. CDR1 SGHRS and CDR2 YFSETQ come from the germline V gene.

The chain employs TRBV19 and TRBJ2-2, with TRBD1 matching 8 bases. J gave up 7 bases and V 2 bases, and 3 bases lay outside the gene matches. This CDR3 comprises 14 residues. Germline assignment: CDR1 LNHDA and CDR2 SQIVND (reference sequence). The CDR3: CASSIQGAIGELFF. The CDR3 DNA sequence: TGTGCCAGTAGTATACAGGGGGCTATCGGGGAGCTGTTTTTT.

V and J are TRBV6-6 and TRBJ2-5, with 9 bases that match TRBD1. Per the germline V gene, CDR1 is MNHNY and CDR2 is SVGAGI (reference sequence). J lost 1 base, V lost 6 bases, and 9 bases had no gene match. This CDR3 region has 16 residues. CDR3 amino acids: CASSRRTGVSQETQYF. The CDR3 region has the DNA TGTGCCAGCAGCCGTCGGACAGGGGTTAGCCAAGAGACCCAGTACTTC.

CDR3 residues: CSVSGQGVNQPQHF. In nucleotides, the CDR3 is TGCAGCGTTTCCGGACAGGGGGTTAATCAGCCCCAGCATTTT. The V call is TRBV29-1, the J call TRBJ1-5, with TRBD1 identical over 10 bases. The germline CDR1 and CDR2 sequences are SQVTM and ANQGSEA. The length of the CDR3 is 14 residues. The junction had 5 bases not matched to a gene; V was cut back by 5 bases and J by 4 bases.

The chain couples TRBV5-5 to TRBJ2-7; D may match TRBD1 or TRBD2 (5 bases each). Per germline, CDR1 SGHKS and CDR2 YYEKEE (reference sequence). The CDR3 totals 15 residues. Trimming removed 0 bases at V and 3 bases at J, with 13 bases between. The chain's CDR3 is CASSLAGLMGYEQYF. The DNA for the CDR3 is TGTGCCAGCAGCTTGGCGGGGCTGATGGGCTACGAGCAGTACTTC.

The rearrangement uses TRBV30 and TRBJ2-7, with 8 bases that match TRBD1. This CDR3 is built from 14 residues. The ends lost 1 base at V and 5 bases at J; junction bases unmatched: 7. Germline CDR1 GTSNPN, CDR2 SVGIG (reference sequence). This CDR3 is CAWSDGQGVDEQYF. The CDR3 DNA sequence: TGTGCCTGGAGTGACGGACAGGGTGTCGACGAGCAGTACTTC.

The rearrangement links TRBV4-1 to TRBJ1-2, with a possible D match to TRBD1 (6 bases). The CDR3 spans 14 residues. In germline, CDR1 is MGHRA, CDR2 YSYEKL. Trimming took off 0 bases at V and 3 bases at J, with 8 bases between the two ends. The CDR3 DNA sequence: TGCGCCAGCAGCCAAGACAGGGGCGACTATGGCTACACCTTC. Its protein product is CASSQDRGDYGYTF.

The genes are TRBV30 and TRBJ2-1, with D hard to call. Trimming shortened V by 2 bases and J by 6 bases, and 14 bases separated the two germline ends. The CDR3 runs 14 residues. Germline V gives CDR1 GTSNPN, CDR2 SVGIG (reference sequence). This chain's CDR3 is CAWSTRTFPNEQFF. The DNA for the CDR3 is TGTGCCTGGAGTACCCGTACTTTTCCCAATGAGCAGTTCTTC.

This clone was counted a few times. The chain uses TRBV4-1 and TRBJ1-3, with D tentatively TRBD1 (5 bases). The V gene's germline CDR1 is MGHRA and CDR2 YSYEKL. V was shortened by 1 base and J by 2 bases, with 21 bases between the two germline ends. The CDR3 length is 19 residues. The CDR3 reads CASSQGGLRGLFAGNTIYF. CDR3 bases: TGCGCCAGCAGCCAAGGGGGCCTGCGGGGGTTATTTGCTGGAAACACCATATATTTT.

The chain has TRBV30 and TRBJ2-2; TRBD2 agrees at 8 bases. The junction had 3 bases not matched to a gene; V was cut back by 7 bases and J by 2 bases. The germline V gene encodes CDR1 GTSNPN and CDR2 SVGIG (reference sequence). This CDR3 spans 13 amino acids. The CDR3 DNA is TGTGCCTATAGCGGGGATAACACCGGGGAGCTGTTTTTT. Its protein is CAYSGDNTGELFF. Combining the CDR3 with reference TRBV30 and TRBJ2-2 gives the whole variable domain SQTIHQWPATLVQPVGSPLSLECTVEGTSNPNLYWYRQAAGRGLQLLFYSVGIGQISSEVPQNLSASRPQDRQFILSSKKLLLSDSGFYLCAYSGDNTGELFFGEGSRLTVL.

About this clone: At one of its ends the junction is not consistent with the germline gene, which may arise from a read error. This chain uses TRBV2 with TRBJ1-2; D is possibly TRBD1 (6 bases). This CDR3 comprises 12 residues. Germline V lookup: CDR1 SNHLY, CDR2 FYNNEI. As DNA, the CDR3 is TGTGCCAGCAGGGGGGGACACGGACCTGGCCACTTC. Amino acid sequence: CASRGGHGPGHF.

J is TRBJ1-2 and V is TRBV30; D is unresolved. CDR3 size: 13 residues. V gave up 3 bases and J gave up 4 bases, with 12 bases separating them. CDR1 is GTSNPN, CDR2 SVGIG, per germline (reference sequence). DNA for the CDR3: TGTGCCTGGAGGATTGGGGTTGGCTATGGCTACACCTTC. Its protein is CAWRIGVGYGYTF.

This chain's CDR3 is CASTEGGMNTEAFF. CDR3 bases: TGTGCCAGCACGGAGGGTGGGATGAACACTGAAGCTTTCTTT. The gene calls are TRBV14 and TRBJ1-1; D is unresolved. This CDR3 is built from 14 residues. CDR1 and CDR2 from the germline V gene are SGHDN and FVKESK. Trimming pared 7 bases from V and 0 bases from J, leaving 12 bases between. Full variable domain (outside the CDR3, taken from reference TRBV14 and TRBJ1-1): EAGVTQFPSHSVIEKGQTVTLRCDPISGHDNLYWYRRVMGKEIKFLLHFVKESKQDESGMPNNRFLAERTGGTYSTLKVQPAELEDSGVYFCASTEGGMNTEAFFGQGTRLTVV.

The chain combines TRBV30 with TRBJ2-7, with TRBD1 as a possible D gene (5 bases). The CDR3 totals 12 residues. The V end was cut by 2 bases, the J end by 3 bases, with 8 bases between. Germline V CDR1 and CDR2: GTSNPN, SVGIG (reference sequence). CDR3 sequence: CAWSQGYYEQYF. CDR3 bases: TGTGCCTGGAGTCAGGGCTACTACGAGCAGTACTTC. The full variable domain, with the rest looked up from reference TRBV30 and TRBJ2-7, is SQTIHQWPATLVQPVGSPLSLECTVEGTSNPNLYWYRQAAGRGLQLLFYSVGIGQISSEVPQNLSASRPQDRQFILSSKKLLLSDSGFYLCAWSQGYYEQYFGPGTRLTVT.

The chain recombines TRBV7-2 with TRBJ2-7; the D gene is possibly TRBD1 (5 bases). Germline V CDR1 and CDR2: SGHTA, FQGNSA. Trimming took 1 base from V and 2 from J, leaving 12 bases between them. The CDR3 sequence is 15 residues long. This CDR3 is CASSLGQGSTYEQYF. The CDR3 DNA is TGTGCCAGCAGCTTAGGGCAGGGCTCCACCTACGAGCAGTACTTC.

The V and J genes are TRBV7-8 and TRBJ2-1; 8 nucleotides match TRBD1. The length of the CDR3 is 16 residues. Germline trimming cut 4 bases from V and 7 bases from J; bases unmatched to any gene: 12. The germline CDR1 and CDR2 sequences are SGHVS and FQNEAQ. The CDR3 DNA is TGTGCCAGCAGCTCGCGTTACGGCCGGACAGGGAATGAGCAGTTCTTC. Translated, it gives CASSSRYGRTGNEQFF.

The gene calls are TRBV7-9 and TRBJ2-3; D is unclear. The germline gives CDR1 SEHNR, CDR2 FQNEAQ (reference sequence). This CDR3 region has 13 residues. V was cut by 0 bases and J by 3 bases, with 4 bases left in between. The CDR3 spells CASSLASTDTQYF. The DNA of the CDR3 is TGTGCCAGCAGCTTAGCGTCAACAGATACGCAGTATTTT.

The CDR3 is CASQPPAGETQYF. The CDR3 DNA follows: TGCGCCAGCCAGCCCCCGGCGGGAGAGACCCAGTACTTC. The chain uses TRBV5-1 and TRBJ2-5; D may be TRBD2 (5 bases). The CDR3 runs 13 residues. The germline gives CDR1 SGHRS, CDR2 YFSETQ. V was pared by 7 bases and J by 4 bases, with 14 bases between.

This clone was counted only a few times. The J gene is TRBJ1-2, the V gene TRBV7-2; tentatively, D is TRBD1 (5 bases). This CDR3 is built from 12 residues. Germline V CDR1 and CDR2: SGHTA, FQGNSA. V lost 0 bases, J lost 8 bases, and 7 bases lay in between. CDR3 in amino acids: CASSLAPGGYTF. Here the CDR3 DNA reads TGTGCCAGCAGCTTAGCCCCAGGGGGCTACACCTTC.